A selection of T cell receptor beta chains follows, all from one sample in a study of blood T cell repertoires in COVID-19. TCRdb keeps only in-frame clones here, not all; method: immunoSEQ multiplex PCR. The sample records 120,000 or so clones, over 80% being singletons. Sequenced: PBMCs or T cells enriched from blood (not recorded which). These receptors were collected from a woman younger than 45 who had recovered from COVID-19. The CDR3 runs from the conserved cysteine through the conserved F or W. D genes are given only for firm matches. A row's size may be missing; if present it is once, few, many or a size class.

>TRBV7-2|.|TRBJ1-2|15|.
TGTGCCAGCAGTTTCCGATTGCAGGGGCCCGTTGGCTACACCTTC
CASSFRLQGPVGYTF
>TRBV2|.|TRBJ2-7|19|TRBD2
TGTGCCAGCAGCCCGATGGGATCGACTAGCGGGGTGCCAAGGGACGAGCAGTACTTC
CASSPMGSTSGVPRDEQYF
>TRBV7-3|.|TRBJ2-5|16|TRBD2
TGTGCCAGCAGCCATAATGGGAGGGAGATCCAAGAGACCCAGTACTTC
CASSHNGREIQETQYF
>TRBV11-2|.|TRBJ1-1|14|.
TGTGCCAGCAGCTTAGTGGGGGGGAACACTGAAGCTTTCTTT
CASSLVGGNTEAFF
>TRBV14|once|TRBJ2-1|14|.
TGTGCCAGCAGCCAAGATGTGGGGAGCGTCTGGCAGTTCTTC
CASSQDVGSVWQFF
>TRBV5-5|.|TRBJ1-2|13|.
TGTGCCAGCAGCTCGCCAGGGTCCTATGGCTACACCTTC
CASSSPGSYGYTF
>TRBV15|.|TRBJ1-5|14|.
TGTGCCACCAGCAGAGATCTGAGGGCTCAGCCCCAGCATTTT
CATSRDLRAQPQHF
>TRBV6-4|.|TRBJ2-3|16|TRBD1
TGTGCCAGCAGTGAGCTTCCCGGGACAGGGGCAGATACGCAGTATTTT
CASSELPGTGADTQYF
>TRBV2|once|TRBJ1-1|15|.
TGTGCCAGCAAAGGCCCTAGAGAACCGAACACTGAAGCTTTCTTT
CASKGPREPNTEAFF
>TRBV9|.|TRBJ1-3|19|.
TGTGCCAGCAGCGTAGGCCCCCCCGACAGGCGCCAAACCGGAAACACCATATATTTT
CASSVGPPDRRQTGNTIYF
>TRBV5-1|.|TRBJ2-7|16|TRBD1
TGCGCCAGCAGCTTGGGGCTGAGGCAGGGGGCGGGCGAGCAGTACTTC
CASSLGLRQGAGEQYF
>TRBV12-3/TRBV12-4|.|TRBJ1-4|12|TRBD1
TGTGCCAGCAGTTCCGGGGACAGAGGACTGTTTTTT
CASSSGDRGLFF
>TRBV2|.|TRBJ1-2|14|TRBD1
TGTGCCAGCACCGGGGACAGGGTAAACTATGGCTACACCTTC
CASTGDRVNYGYTF
>TRBV3-1/TRBV3-2|.|TRBJ2-7|14|TRBD1
TGTGCCAGCAGCCAGCGACAGGGGGCGCGGGAGCAGTACTTC
CASSQRQGAREQYF
>TRBV23-1|.|TRBJ2-1|17|TRBD2
TGCGCCAGCACCCAGCTAGCGGGAGGACGCTCCTACAATGAGCAGTTCTTC
CASTQLAGGRSYNEQFF
>TRBV24-1|.|TRBJ2-3|16|TRBD2
TGTGCCACCAGTGATGGGCTAGCGGGAGGGCCCTCGACGCAGTATTTT
CATSDGLAGGPSTQYF
>TRBV7-2|.|TRBJ2-7|15|TRBD1
TGTGCCAGCAGCTTAGGTCCAGGGGGCAAGTACGAGCAGTACTTC
CASSLGPGGKYEQYF
>TRBV19|.|TRBJ1-3|15|.
TGTGCCAGTAAGAGGAGGAGGGTCTCTGGAAACACCATATATTTT
CASKRRRVSGNTIYF
>TRBV5-4|.|TRBJ2-7|15|TRBD1
TGTGCCAGCAGCTTGGACGGGACGAGGGGGCAAGAGCAGTACTTC
CASSLDGTRGQEQYF
>TRBV14|few|TRBJ2-2|13|.
TGTGCCAGCAGCCAAGCCAGAGGCGGGGAGCTGTTTTTT
CASSQARGGELFF
>TRBV13|once|TRBJ1-1|16|TRBD1
TGTGCCAGCAGCTTAGTCAGGGGGATGGGTGTGGCTGAAGCTTTCTTT
CASSLVRGMGVAEAFF
>TRBV6-6|.|TRBJ1-6|15|.
TGTGCCAGCAGTTACCGGGCAGGGGATAATTCACCCCTCCACTTT
CASSYRAGDNSPLHF
>TRBV28|.|TRBJ2-1|16|.
TGTGCCAGCAGCCCGCCGTCTGACGGGAACTACAATGAGCAGTTCTTC
CASSPPSDGNYNEQFF
>TRBV5-4|.|TRBJ1-5|18|TRBD1
TGTGCCAGCAGCCCCTTGGAAACAGGGGGAGGAAAGGATCAGCCCCAGCATTTT
CASSPLETGGGKDQPQHF
>TRBV29-1|.|TRBJ2-3|14|.
TGCAGCGTTGACCGGGGGGCAGACACAGATACGCAGTATTTT
CSVDRGADTDTQYF
>TRBV7-2|.|TRBJ2-7|17|.
TGTGCCAGCAGCTTAGCCTGGAGTTCTTTTGCTCCCTACGAGCAGTACTTC
CASSLAWSSFAPYEQYF
>TRBV7-7|.|TRBJ2-1|13|TRBD1
TGTGCTAGCAGCTTAGGGACAGGGGATGAGCAGTTCTTC
CASSLGTGDEQFF
>TRBV3-1/TRBV3-2|.|TRBJ1-5|16|TRBD1
TGTGCCAGCAGCCAAGGACGGACAGGTAGCAATCAGCCCCAGCATTTT
CASSQGRTGSNQPQHF
>TRBV28|.|TRBJ2-1|19|TRBD2
TGTGCCAGCAGTTCCCTCCTCCGACTAGCGGGAGGGCCACTTAATGAGCAGTTCTTC
CASSSLLRLAGGPLNEQFF
>TRBV7-2|.|TRBJ1-6|12|.
TGTGCCAGCAGCTTAAACTATTCACCCCTCCACTTT
CASSLNYSPLHF
>TRBV5-4|.|TRBJ1-2|15|TRBD1
TGTGCCAGCAGCTCCCCTCGACAGGGGGCAAGTGGCTACACCTTC
CASSSPRQGASGYTF
>TRBV24-1|.|TRBJ2-1|15|TRBD1
TGTGCCACCAGTGATTTCGGGGACAGGAACAATGAGCAGTTCTTC
CATSDFGDRNNEQFF
>TRBV5-1|.|TRBJ2-1|13|.
TGCGCCAGCAGCTTGGTCCCCGGCAATGAGCAGTTCTTC
CASSLVPGNEQFF
>TRBV7-2|.|TRBJ2-3|13|.
TGTGCCAGCAGCTCCCCCCCAGCAGATACGCAGTATTTT
CASSSPPADTQYF
>TRBV2|.|TRBJ2-4|15|TRBD2
TGTGCCAGCACACCTTCTGGGGGGGGCAAAAACATTCAGTACTTC
CASTPSGGGKNIQYF
>TRBV18|.|TRBJ2-2|14|.
TGTGCCAGCGACGGGACACCGAACACCGGGGAGCTGTTTTTT
CASDGTPNTGELFF
>TRBV4-1|.|TRBJ1-4|16|.
TGCGCCAGCAGCCAAGTGGCGGGACCTGAGAGGGAAAAACTGTTTTTT
CASSQVAGPEREKLFF
>TRBV7-2|.|TRBJ2-3|15|TRBD2
TGTGCCAGCAGCCTTAGCGGGAGAATGACAGATACGCAGTATTTT
CASSLSGRMTDTQYF
>TRBV3-1/TRBV3-2|.|TRBJ2-3|15|.
TGTGCCAGCAGCCAAAATTTTATCAGCACAGATACGCAGTATTTT
CASSQNFISTDTQYF
>TRBV7-2|.|TRBJ2-1|18|TRBD2
TGTGCCAGCAGCACCTCGGGGCGTAGCGGGGTCTCCTACAATGAGCAGTTCTTC
CASSTSGRSGVSYNEQFF
>TRBV19|few|TRBJ1-5|16|.
TGTGCCAGTAGTATATCTCGGCAGGGGCGCAATCAGCCCCAGCATTTT
CASSISRQGRNQPQHF
>TRBV6-5|.|TRBJ2-2|14|.
TGTGCCAGCAGTACCCGACGGGACACCGGGGAGCTGTTTTTT
CASSTRRDTGELFF
>TRBV30|.|TRBJ1-6|14|.
TGTGCCTCCACGGGATTTAGCTATAATTCACCCCTCCACTTT
CASTGFSYNSPLHF
>TRBV3-1/TRBV3-2|.|TRBJ1-4|14|.
TGTGCCAGCAGCGACTACGCAACTAATGAAAAACTGTTTTTT
CASSDYATNEKLFF